The entry that follows covers one T cell receptor beta chain sequence. What it binds is unknown. One end of the junction fails to match germline, which may point to a read error. The record originates from a study of tumor and adjacent non-tumor tissue in lung cancer. General study findings and limits: In normal lung, the top 100 clones were significantly more dominant than in tumor.

TCRbeta libraries were built with three rounds of nested PCR, modified from ARM-PCR. TCRdb independently ran MiXCR on the multiplex PCR reads; one entry per CDR3 protein. The table shows approximately 120,000 distinct CDR3 sequences, with about 65% occurring only once. This sample's RNA came from whole unsorted tissue. This non-tumor lung sample came from over 3 cm beyond the tumor edge. Newly diagnosed lung cancer patients had thoracic surgery in China, August–late 2014, without prior chemotherapy. Sequencing used distant non-tumor lung tissue. The TCR originated in a man in his 60s with non-small cell lung cancer.

The CDR3 loop reads CPISDPLGGTGDTQYF. CDR3 bases: TGTCCCATCAGTGACCCCCTGGGGGGGACAGGGGATACGCAATATTTT. The chain joins TRBV10-3 to TRBJ2-3; 10 bases are shared with TRBD1. The length of the CDR3 is 16 residues. Germline V lookup: CDR1 ENHRY, CDR2 SYGVKD.